The T cell receptor beta chain under discussion was sequenced for a study of T cell repertoires in cytomegalovirus infection. The study's findings and limits: There were HLA-C-restricted CMV-specific TCR beta clonotypes dominating the ex vivo response. CMV carriers with the relevant HLA were identified by cumulative public TCR beta family frequency.

MiXCR, run by TCRdb on the reads, gives a single entry per CDR3 protein. The table has about 890,000 distinct CDR3 sequences, around 30% seen once. This clonotype came up a few times. What it binds is unknown. The V gene lost 1 base and the J gene lost 5 bases, with 11 bases spanning the gap. Looked up from germline, CDR1 is SEHNR and CDR2 is FQNEAQ (reference sequence). This CDR3 contains 14 residues. The chain couples TRBV7-9 to TRBJ2-5; no definite D call. This TCR was recovered from a human donor in good health (CMV status not recorded). Some clones in this sample may be carry-over from other donors' samples. Here the sequenced sample was cultured CD8+ T cells from PBMCs, taken from culture after CMV antigen stimulation. The CDR3 loop is CASSLVHPRETQYF. CDR3 bases: TGTGCCAGCAGCTTAGTGCACCCCCGTGAGACCCAGTACTTC. Full variable domain (outside the CDR3, taken from reference TRBV7-9 and TRBJ2-5): DTGVSQNPRHKITKRGQNVTFRCDPISEHNRLYWYRQTLGQGPEFLTYFQNEAQLEKSRLLSDRFSAERPKGSFSTLEIQRTEQGDSAMYLCASSLVHPRETQYFGPGTRLLVL.